These 26 T cell receptor beta chains originate from one sample sequenced in a study of T cell repertoires in cytomegalovirus infection. For these receptors, no antigen is known. Each CDR3 protein gets one entry after TCRdb re-called the reads with MiXCR. The sample contains 450,000 to 600,000 distinct CDR3 sequences, 42% of which appear only once. Specimen: cultured PBMCs, collected from culture after CMV antigen stimulation. These receptors were collected from a human donor in good health (CMV status not recorded). Some clones in this sample may be carry-over from other donors' samples.

The V call is TRBV20-1, the J call TRBJ1-3; possibly TRBD1 for D (5 bases). V was pared by 3 bases and J by 4 bases, with 13 bases between. Germline assignment: CDR1 DFQATT and CDR2 SNEGSKA (reference sequence). The length of the CDR3 is 14 residues. The CDR3 spells CSASASGTGNTIYF. The DNA of the CDR3 is TGCAGTGCTAGTGCGTCAGGGACCGGAAACACCATATATTTT.

The rearrangement uses TRBV12-3 or TRBV12-4 and TRBJ2-5; perhaps TRBD1 as D (6 bases). V was shortened by 5 bases and J by 4 bases, with 11 bases between the two germline ends. The CDR3 extends over 13 amino acids. The CDR3 DNA reads as TGTGCCAGCAGTCATGGGGGCCCAGAGACCCAGTACTTC. Protein product: CASSHGGPETQYF.

Here the CDR3 reads CASREASGVYEQYF. The CDR3 nucleotides are TGTGCCAGCAGAGAAGCTAGCGGTGTCTACGAGCAGTACTTC. This chain uses TRBV6-5 with TRBJ2-7; 7 positions agree with TRBD2. The germline V gene encodes CDR1 MNHEY and CDR2 SVGAGI. The CDR3 is 14 residues long. The J segment lost 3 bases and the V segment lost 6 bases, leaving 8 bases of the junction unmatched.

There are a few counts of this clonotype. The chain links TRBV12-3 or TRBV12-4 to TRBJ2-5; D is possibly TRBD1 (5 bases). The CDR3 is 15 amino acids. Trimming pared 5 bases from V and 7 bases from J, leaving 20 bases between. CDR3 in DNA: TGTGCCAGCAGTCCTTTCGACAGACGACTCGGGACCCAGTACTTC. Translated: CASSPFDRRLGTQYF.

The genes are TRBV6-2 or TRBV6-3 and TRBJ2-5, with D tentatively TRBD2 (5 bases). Germline V gene sequence: CDR1 MNHEY, CDR2 SVGEGT. The CDR3 covers 10 residues. V was cut by 11 bases and J by 5 bases, with 9 bases left in between. The DNA for the CDR3 is TGTGCCGGAGGCGGGGAGACCCAGTACTTC. Protein: CAGGGETQYF.

The chain carries TRBV7-6 and TRBJ2-1, with 8 bases that match TRBD2. This CDR3 has 16 amino acids. Per the germline V gene, CDR1 is SGHVS and CDR2 is FNYEAQ. J lost 9 bases, V lost 5 bases, and 15 bases had no gene match. The CDR3 loop is CASSRPAGEGRGEQFF. The DNA of the CDR3 is TGTGCCAGCAGCCGACCAGCGGGAGAGGGTCGGGGTGAGCAGTTCTTC. Full variable domain (missing parts from reference TRBV7-6 and TRBJ2-1): GAGVSQSPRYKVTKRGQDVALRCDPISGHVSLYWYRQALGQGPEFLTYFNYEAQQDKSGLPNDRFSAERPEGSISTLTIQRTEQRDSAMYRCASSRPAGEGRGEQFFGPGTRLTVL.

The chain is built from TRBV7-2 and TRBJ2-1; D may be TRBD1 or TRBD2 (6 bases each). Germline CDR1 SGHTA, CDR2 FQGNSA. The CDR3 has 15 amino acids. V gave up 7 bases and J gave up 4 bases, with 17 bases separating them. This chain's CDR3 is CASTLGGLFYNEQFF. The CDR3 coding sequence is TGTGCCAGCACCCTAGGGGGGCTGTTTTACAATGAGCAGTTCTTC. The whole variable domain, remainder taken from reference TRBV7-2 and TRBJ2-1, is GAGVSQSPSNKVTEKGKDVELRCDPISGHTALYWYRQSLGQGLEFLIYFQGNSAPDKSGLPSDRFSAERTGGSVSTLTIQRTQQEDSAVYLCASTLGGLFYNEQFFGPGTRLTVL.

This clonotype appeared a few times. The chain uses TRBV7-2 and TRBJ1-3; D uncertain. The CDR3 consists of 15 residues. Trimming took off 3 bases at V and 0 bases at J, with 9 bases between the two ends. Looked up from germline, CDR1 is SGHTA and CDR2 is FQGNSA. The DNA of the CDR3 is TGTGCCAGCAGCTTCAAAACAAACTCTGGAAACACCATATATTTT. This codes for CASSFKTNSGNTIYF.

The chain uses TRBV4-3 and TRBJ2-1, with TRBD2 identical over 8 bases. Trimming removed 3 bases from V and 2 bases from J; junction bases left unmatched: 9. The CDR3 length is 17 residues. The germline V gene has CDR1 LGHNA and CDR2 YSLEER. Here the CDR3 DNA reads TGCGCCAGCAGCCACGGGGGGGCCGACGCCCCCTACAATGAGCAGTTCTTC. It translates to CASSHGGADAPYNEQFF.

The chain employs TRBV6-2 or TRBV6-3 and TRBJ1-1; D is perhaps TRBD1 (5 bases). Germline-derived CDR1 and CDR2 are MNHEY and SVGEGT. This CDR3 is built from 15 residues. The ends were cut back, 6 bases at V and 4 bases at J, with 18 bases in the middle. CDR3 sequence reads: CASRPLEGYVTEAFF. The CDR3 DNA reads as TGTGCCAGCAGACCCTTGGAGGGGTATGTCACTGAAGCTTTCTTT.

This clonotype was detected only a few times. This chain connects TRBV7-2 to TRBJ2-7; TRBD2 matches 11 bases. This CDR3 comprises 17 residues. V shed 0 bases and J 3 bases; nucleotides not matched to a gene: 7. The germline V gene has CDR1 SGHTA and CDR2 FQGNSA. DNA of the CDR3: TGTGCCAGCAGCTTAGCTCCCGGGACTAGCGGATTCTACGAGCAGTACTTC. This sequence encodes CASSLAPGTSGFYEQYF.

This clonotype was seen only a few times. The CDR3 nucleotides are TGTGCCAGCAGCCCCCGGCTCTTCCAAGAGACCCAGTACTTC. Its protein is CASSPRLFQETQYF. The chain combines TRBV7-2 with TRBJ2-5, with D hard to call. In germline, CDR1 is SGHTA, CDR2 FQGNSA. Trimming shortened V by 5 bases and J by 1 base, and 11 bases separated the two germline ends. This CDR3 has 14 residues.

Only a few counts were recorded for this clonotype. The genes are TRBV27 and TRBJ1-2; the D gene is possibly TRBD1 (5 bases). Trimming took off 8 bases at V and 8 bases at J, with 15 bases between the two ends. The CDR3 is made up of 12 amino acids. Per germline, CDR1 MNHEY and CDR2 SMNVEV (reference sequence). The CDR3 sequence: CASWDGALGYTF. The CDR3 nucleotides are TGTGCCAGCTGGGACGGCGCCTTGGGCTACACCTTC.

This chain uses TRBV7-8 with TRBJ1-4; 7 nucleotides line up with TRBD1. The germline V gene encodes CDR1 SGHVS and CDR2 FQNEAQ. V shed 5 bases, J shed 7 bases, and the junction held 10 bases outside the gene matches. The CDR3 is 15 residues long. CDR3: CASSGTDRAREKLFF. The DNA of the CDR3 is TGTGCCAGCAGCGGGACCGACAGGGCACGTGAAAAACTGTTTTTT.

The rearrangement links TRBV6-5 to TRBJ2-1; no definite D call. CDR1 is MNHEY, CDR2 SVGAGI, per germline. V dropped 3 bases and J dropped 5 bases, with 8 bases sitting between them. This CDR3 region has 13 residues. As DNA, the CDR3 is TGTGCCAGCAGTTATACCAGAAACAATGAGCAGTTCTTC. As protein: CASSYTRNNEQFF.

The V and J genes are TRBV7-9 and TRBJ2-7, with D possibly TRBD1 on 5 matching bases. Deletions cut 8 bases from V and 1 base from J, with 18 bases between. CDR1 and CDR2 from the germline V gene are SEHNR and FQNEAQ (reference sequence). This CDR3 has 15 amino acids. The CDR3 spells CASSPMGQGSYEQYF. The CDR3 DNA is TGTGCCAGCTCACCGATGGGGCAGGGATCCTACGAGCAGTACTTC. The variable domain in full, completed from reference TRBV7-9 and TRBJ2-7, reads DTGVSQNPRHKITKRGQNVTFRCDPISEHNRLYWYRQTLGQGPEFLTYFQNEAQLEKSRLLSDRFSAERPKGSFSTLEIQRTEQGDSAMYLCASSPMGQGSYEQYFGPGTRLTVT.

This clonotype was detected a few times. The chain joins TRBV12-3 or TRBV12-4 to TRBJ1-5, with D unclear. The CDR3 sequence is 13 residues long. Trimming removed 7 bases from V and 4 bases from J, with 11 bases in between. The CDR3 bases are TGTGCCAGCACCCTGGCGGTTAATCAGCCCCAGCATTTT. Its translation: CASTLAVNQPQHF.

This clonotype was recorded a few times. The chain couples TRBV6-1 to TRBJ2-7; possibly TRBD1 or TRBD2 for D (5 bases each). Germline V gene lookup returns CDR1 MNHNS and CDR2 SASEGT. The germline V and J ends were trimmed by 3 bases and 3 bases, with 15 bases remaining between them. The CDR3 totals 15 residues. The CDR3 is CASSEPGTGIYEQYF. The CDR3 DNA sequence: TGTGCCAGCAGTGAGCCCGGGACGGGCATCTACGAGCAGTACTTC.

The chain recombines TRBV19 with TRBJ2-7; D not resolved. Germline assignment: CDR1 LNHDA and CDR2 SQIVND (reference sequence). The CDR3 is 15 amino acids. Between the trimmed V and J ends, which lost 3 bases and 2 bases, there was a span of 14 bases. The CDR3 spells CASSMRTSSPYEQYF. In DNA form, the CDR3 reads TGTGCCAGTAGTATGCGAACCTCATCCCCCTACGAGCAGTACTTC.

The chain recombines TRBV7-2 with TRBJ2-7; a weak D match, TRBD2 (6 bases). This CDR3 comprises 13 residues. Germline V lookup: CDR1 SGHTA, CDR2 FQGNSA. Between the trimmed V and J ends, which lost 3 bases and 4 bases, there was a span of 10 bases. The CDR3 nucleotides are TGTGCCAGCAGCTTTGGGGACTTGTACGAGCAGTACTTC. It translates to CASSFGDLYEQYF.

This clonotype appeared a few times. This chain uses TRBV9 with TRBJ2-7, with D uncertain. Germline lookup yields CDR1 SGDLS and CDR2 YYNGEE. This CDR3 is built from 14 residues. The V gene lost 4 bases and the J gene lost 3 bases, with 14 bases spanning the gap. The CDR3 nucleotides are TGTGCCAGCAGCCCATCAGGCAGTCGCTACGAGCAGTACTTC. This encodes CASSPSGSRYEQYF.

This clonotype was counted many times. The chain employs TRBV7-8 and TRBJ2-6; D perhaps matches TRBD2 (6 bases). The V gene lost 0 bases and the J gene lost 2 bases, with 11 bases spanning the gap. Germline V CDR1 and CDR2: SGHVS, FQNEAQ. The CDR3 consists of 17 residues. The CDR3 sequence: CASSLAGGQAGANVLTF. The CDR3 nucleotides are TGTGCCAGCAGCTTAGCGGGGGGTCAGGCTGGGGCCAACGTCCTGACTTTC.

This clonotype turned up a few times. J is TRBJ2-7 and V is TRBV6-5, with TRBD2 as a possible D gene (6 bases). The CDR3 length is 15 residues. Looked up from germline, CDR1 is MNHEY and CDR2 is SVGAGI. V lost 2 bases and J lost 2, with 13 bases in between. The CDR3 bases are TGTGCCAGCAGTTACGTGGAAGGCGGGGCCTACGAGCAGTACTTC. Protein product: CASSYVEGGAYEQYF.

The rearrangement joins TRBV6-1 to TRBJ2-7; D ambiguous. The CDR3 totals 15 residues. Trimming removed 1 base from V and 2 bases from J, with 12 bases in between. Germline V gives CDR1 MNHNS, CDR2 SASEGT. CDR3 DNA: TGTGCCAGCAGTGAAGGGCCCACGTTCCCCTACGAGCAGTACTTC. It translates to CASSEGPTFPYEQYF.

V usage is TRBV20-1 and J usage is TRBJ1-5; tentatively, D is TRBD1 (5 bases). CDR1 DFQATT and CDR2 SNEGSKA come from the germline V gene (reference sequence). This CDR3 has 15 residues. Deletions cut 6 bases from V and 1 base from J, with 16 bases between. The CDR3 here is CSASDRGESNQPQHF. The CDR3 DNA follows: TGCAGTGCCTCCGACCGGGGGGAGAGCAATCAGCCCCAGCATTTT.

J is TRBJ1-2 and V is TRBV6-1; D ambiguous. Germline CDR1 is MNHNS and CDR2 is SASEGT. V lost 0 bases to trimming and J lost 5 bases, with 7 bases between them. This CDR3 spans 13 amino acids. In DNA, the CDR3 is TGTGCCAGCAGTGAAGCCTCCGATTATGGCTACACCTTC. Its protein product is CASSEASDYGYTF.